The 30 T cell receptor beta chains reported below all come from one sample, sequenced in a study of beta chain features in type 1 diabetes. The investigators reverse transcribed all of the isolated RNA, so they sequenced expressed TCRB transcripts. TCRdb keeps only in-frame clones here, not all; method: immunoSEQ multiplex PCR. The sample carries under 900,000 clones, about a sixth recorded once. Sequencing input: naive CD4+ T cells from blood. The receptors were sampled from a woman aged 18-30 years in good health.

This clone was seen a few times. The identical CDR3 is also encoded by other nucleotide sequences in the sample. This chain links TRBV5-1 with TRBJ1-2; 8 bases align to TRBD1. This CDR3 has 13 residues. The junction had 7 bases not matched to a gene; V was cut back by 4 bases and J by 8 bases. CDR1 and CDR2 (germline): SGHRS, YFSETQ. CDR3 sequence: CASSLQGAEGYTF. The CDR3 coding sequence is TGCGCCAGCAGCCTGCAGGGGGCGGAGGGCTACACCTTC.

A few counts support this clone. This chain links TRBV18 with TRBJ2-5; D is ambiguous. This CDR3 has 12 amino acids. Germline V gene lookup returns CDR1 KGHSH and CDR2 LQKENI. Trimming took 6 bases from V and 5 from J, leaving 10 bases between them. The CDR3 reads CASSTSIETQYF. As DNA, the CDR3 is TGTGCCAGCTCCACCAGTATCGAGACCCAGTACTTC.

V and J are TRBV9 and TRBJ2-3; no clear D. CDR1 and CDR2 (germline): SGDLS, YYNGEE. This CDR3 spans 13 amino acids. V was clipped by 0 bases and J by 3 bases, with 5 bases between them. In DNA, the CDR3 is TGTGCCAGCAGCGTAGGGTGGACAGATACGCAGTATTTT. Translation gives CASSVGWTDTQYF.

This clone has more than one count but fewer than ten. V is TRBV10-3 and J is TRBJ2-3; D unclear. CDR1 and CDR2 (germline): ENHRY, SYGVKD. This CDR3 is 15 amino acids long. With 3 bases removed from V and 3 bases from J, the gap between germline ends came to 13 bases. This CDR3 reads CAISDAARTTDTQYF. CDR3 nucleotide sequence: TGTGCCATCAGTGACGCCGCAAGAACAACAGATACGCAGTATTTT.

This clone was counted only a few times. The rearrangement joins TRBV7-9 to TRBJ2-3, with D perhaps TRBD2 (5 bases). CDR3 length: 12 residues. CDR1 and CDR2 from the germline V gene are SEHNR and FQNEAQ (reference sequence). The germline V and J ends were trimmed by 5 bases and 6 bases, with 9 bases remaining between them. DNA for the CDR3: TGTGCCAGCAGCCCCCAGCGGGATACGCAGTATTTT. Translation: CASSPQRDTQYF.

The CDR3 spells CASSPHLSGSTGELFF. CDR3 bases: TGTGCCAGTAGTCCCCACCTTAGCGGGAGCACCGGGGAGCTGTTTTTT. The V and J genes are TRBV19 and TRBJ2-2; 9 nucleotides match TRBD2. This CDR3 is built from 16 residues. V shed 5 bases, J shed 4 bases, and the junction held 8 bases outside the gene matches. Germline assignment: CDR1 LNHDA and CDR2 SQIVND (reference sequence).

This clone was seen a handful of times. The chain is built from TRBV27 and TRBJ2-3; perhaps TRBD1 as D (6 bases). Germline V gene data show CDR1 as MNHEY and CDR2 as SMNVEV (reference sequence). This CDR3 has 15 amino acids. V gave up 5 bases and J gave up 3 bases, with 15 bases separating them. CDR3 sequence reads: CASSPLRDRTDTQYF. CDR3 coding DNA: TGTGCCAGCAGTCCCTTACGCGACAGGACAGATACGCAGTATTTT.

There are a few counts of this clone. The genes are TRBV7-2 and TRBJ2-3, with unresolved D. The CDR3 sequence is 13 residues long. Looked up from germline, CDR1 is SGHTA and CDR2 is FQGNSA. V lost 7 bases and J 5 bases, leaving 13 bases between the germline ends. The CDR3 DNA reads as TGTGCCAGCACCATGACATTAGGAGATACGCAGTATTTT. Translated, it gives CASTMTLGDTQYF.

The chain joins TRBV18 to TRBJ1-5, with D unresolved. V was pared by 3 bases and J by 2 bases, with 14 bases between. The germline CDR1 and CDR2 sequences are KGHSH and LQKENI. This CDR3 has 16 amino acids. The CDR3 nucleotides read TGTGCCAGCTCACCTTATGATGGGCTTGGCAATCAGCCCCAGCATTTT. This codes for CASSPYDGLGNQPQHF.

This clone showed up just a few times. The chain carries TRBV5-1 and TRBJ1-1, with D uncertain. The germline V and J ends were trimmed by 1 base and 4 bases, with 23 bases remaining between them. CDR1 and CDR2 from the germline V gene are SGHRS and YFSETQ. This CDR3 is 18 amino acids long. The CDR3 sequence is CASSLIWTAGRGATEAFF. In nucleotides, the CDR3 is TGCGCCAGCAGCTTGATTTGGACCGCAGGCCGGGGTGCCACTGAAGCTTTCTTT.

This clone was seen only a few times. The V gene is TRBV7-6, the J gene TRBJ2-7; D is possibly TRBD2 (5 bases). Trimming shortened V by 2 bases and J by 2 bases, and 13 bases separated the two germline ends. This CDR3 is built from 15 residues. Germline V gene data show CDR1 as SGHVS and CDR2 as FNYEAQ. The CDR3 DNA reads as TGTGCCAGCAGCTTAAGAAGCGGTGATACCTACGAGCAGTACTTC. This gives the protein CASSLRSGDTYEQYF.

The CDR3 DNA follows: TGTGCCAGCAGTTCCTCCGGGACAGGGGACTACGAGCAGTACTTC. Translated, it gives CASSSSGTGDYEQYF. This chain uses TRBV28 with TRBJ2-7; 10 bases are a match to TRBD1. With 4 bases clipped from V and 3 bases from J, the junction kept 6 bases outside the gene matches. Germline CDR1 reads MDHEN; CDR2 reads SYDVKM. The CDR3 contains 15 residues.

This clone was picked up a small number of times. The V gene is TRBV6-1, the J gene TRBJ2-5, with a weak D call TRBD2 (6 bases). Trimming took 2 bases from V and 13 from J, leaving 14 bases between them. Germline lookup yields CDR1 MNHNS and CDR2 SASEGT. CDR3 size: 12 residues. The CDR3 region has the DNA TGTGCCAGCAGTGAAAGTCGGGGGAGTACGTACTTC. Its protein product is CASSESRGSTYF.

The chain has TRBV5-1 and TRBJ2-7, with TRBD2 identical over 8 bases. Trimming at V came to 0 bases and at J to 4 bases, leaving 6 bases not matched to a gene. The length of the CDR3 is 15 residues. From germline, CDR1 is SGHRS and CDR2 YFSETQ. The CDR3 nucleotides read TGCGCCAGCAGCTTGGTGGTTAGCGGGATGTACGAGCAGTACTTC. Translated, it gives CASSLVVSGMYEQYF.

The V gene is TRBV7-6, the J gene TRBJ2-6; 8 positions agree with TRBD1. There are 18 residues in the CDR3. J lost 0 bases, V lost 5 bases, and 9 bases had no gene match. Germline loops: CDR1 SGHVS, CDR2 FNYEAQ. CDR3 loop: CASSTFRGPSSGANVLTF. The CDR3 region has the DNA TGTGCCAGCAGCACTTTCAGGGGGCCAAGCTCTGGGGCCAACGTCCTGACTTTC.

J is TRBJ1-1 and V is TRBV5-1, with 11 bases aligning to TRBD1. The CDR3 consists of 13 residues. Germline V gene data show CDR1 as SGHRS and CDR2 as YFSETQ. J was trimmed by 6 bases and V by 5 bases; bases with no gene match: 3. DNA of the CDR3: TGCGCCAGCAGAGGACAGGGGGCGTCTGAAGCTTTCTTT. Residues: CASRGQGASEAFF.

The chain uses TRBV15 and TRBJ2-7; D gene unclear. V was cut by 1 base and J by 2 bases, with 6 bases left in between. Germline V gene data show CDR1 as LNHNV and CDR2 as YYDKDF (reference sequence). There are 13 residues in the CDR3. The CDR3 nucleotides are TGTGCCACCAGCAGAGCCGGGCCCTACGAGCAGTACTTC. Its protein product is CATSRAGPYEQYF.

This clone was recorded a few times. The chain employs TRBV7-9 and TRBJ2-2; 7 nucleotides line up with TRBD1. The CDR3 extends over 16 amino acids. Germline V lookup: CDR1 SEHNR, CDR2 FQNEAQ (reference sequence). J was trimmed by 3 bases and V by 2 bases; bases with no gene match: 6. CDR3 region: CASSLKGTVYTGELFF. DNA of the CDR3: TGTGCCAGCAGCTTAAAGGGGACAGTTTACACCGGGGAGCTGTTTTTT.

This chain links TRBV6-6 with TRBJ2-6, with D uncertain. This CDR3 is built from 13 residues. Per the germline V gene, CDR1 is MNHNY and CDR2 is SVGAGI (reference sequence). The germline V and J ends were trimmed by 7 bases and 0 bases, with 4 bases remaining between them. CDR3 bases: TGTGCCAGCATTGACTCTGGGGCCAACGTCCTGACTTTC. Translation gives CASIDSGANVLTF.

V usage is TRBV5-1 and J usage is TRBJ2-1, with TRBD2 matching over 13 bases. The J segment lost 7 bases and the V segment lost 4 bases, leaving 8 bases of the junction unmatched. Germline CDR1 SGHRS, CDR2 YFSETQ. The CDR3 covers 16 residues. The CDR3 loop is CASSTWTSGSINEQFF. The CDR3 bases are TGCGCCAGCAGCACCTGGACTAGCGGGAGTATAAATGAGCAGTTCTTC.

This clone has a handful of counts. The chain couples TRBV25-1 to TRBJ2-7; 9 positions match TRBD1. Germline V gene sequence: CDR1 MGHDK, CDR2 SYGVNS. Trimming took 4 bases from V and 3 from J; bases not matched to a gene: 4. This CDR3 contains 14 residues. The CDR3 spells CASSGPGQGYEQYF. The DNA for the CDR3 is TGTGCCAGCAGTGGGCCGGGACAGGGCTACGAGCAGTACTTC.

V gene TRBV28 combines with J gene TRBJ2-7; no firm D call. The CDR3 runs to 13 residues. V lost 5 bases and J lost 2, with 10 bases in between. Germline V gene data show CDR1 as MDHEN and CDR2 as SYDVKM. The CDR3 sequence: CASSRRTTYEQYF. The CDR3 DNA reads TGTGCCAGCAGTCGCAGAACAACCTACGAGCAGTACTTC. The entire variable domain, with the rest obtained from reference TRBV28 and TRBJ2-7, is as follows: DVKVTQSSRYLVKRTGEKVFLECVQDMDHENMFWYRQDPGLGLRLIYFSYDVKMKEKGDIPEGYSVSREKKERFSLILESASTNQTSMYLCASSRRTTYEQYFGPGTRLTVT.

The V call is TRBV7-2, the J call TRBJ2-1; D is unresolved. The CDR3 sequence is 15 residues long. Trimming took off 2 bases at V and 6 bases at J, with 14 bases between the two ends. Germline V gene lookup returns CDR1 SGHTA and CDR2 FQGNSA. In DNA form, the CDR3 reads TGTGCCAGCAGCTTACATTGGCGGCGGCTCAATGAGCAGTTCTTC. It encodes CASSLHWRRLNEQFF.

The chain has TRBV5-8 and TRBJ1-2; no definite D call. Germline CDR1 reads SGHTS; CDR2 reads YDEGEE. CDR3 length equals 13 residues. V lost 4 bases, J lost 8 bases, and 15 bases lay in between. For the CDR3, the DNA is TGTGCCAGCAGCCGCGACCCCGGCGGGGGCTACACCTTC. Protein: CASSRDPGGGYTF.

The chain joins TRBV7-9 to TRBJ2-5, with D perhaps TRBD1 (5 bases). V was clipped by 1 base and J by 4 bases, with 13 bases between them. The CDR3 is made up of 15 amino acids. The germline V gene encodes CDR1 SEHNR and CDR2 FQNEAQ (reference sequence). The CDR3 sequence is CASSLGSGHPETQYF. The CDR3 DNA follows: TGTGCCAGCAGCTTAGGCTCAGGGCACCCAGAGACCCAGTACTTC.

CDR3 in amino acids: CAISADSGGNQPQHF. Here the CDR3 DNA reads TGTGCCATCAGCGCCGACAGTGGGGGCAATCAGCCCCAGCATTTT. This chain links TRBV10-3 with TRBJ1-5; maybe TRBD1 (5 bases). The CDR3 runs 15 residues. V was trimmed by 6 bases and J by 2 bases, leaving 14 bases between them. Germline V gene lookup returns CDR1 ENHRY and CDR2 SYGVKD.

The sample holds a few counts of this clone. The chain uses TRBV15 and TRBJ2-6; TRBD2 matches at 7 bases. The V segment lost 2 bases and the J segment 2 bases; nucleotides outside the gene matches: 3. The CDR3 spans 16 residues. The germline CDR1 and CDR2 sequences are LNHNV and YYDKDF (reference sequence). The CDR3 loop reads CATSRRGGAGANVLTF. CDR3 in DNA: TGTGCCACCAGCAGAAGGGGAGGGGCTGGGGCCAACGTCCTGACTTTC.

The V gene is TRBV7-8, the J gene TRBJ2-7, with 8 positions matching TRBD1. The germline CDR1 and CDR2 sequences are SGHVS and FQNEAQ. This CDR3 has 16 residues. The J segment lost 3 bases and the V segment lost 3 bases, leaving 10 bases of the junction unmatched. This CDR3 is CASSFSVGDRLYEQYF. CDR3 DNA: TGTGCCAGCAGCTTCTCTGTTGGGGACAGGCTCTACGAGCAGTACTTC.

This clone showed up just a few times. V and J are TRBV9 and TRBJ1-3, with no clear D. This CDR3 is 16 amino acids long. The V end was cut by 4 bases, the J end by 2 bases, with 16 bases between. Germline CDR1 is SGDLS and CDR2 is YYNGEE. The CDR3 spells CASSPHGGFPGNTIYF. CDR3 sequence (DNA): TGTGCCAGCAGCCCCCATGGAGGGTTTCCTGGAAACACCATATATTTT.

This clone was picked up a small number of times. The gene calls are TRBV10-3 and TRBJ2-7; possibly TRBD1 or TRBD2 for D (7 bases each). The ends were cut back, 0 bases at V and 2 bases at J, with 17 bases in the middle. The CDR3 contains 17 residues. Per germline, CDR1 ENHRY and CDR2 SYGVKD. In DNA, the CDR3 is TGTGCCATCAGTGAGTCCCGGGGGGACAGACGTACCTACGAGCAGTACTTC. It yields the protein CAISESRGDRRTYEQYF.